A single sample gave rise to the 22 T cell receptor beta chains below, sequenced in a study of blood T cells in healthy people across ages. A second 7 to 11 cycle PCR used barcoded and J-beta primers. TCRdb called the 5' RACE reads again in MiXCR, with one record for every CDR3 protein. Among 720,000 or so distinct CDR3 sequences listed, around 43% were seen once. Sequencing was carried out using blood. These receptors all stem from a man aged 80 or over in good health.

The chain is built from TRBV5-1 and TRBJ2-3; the D call may be TRBD1 or TRBD2 (5 bases each). Germline CDR1 SGHRS, CDR2 YFSETQ. Between the trimmed V and J ends, which lost 4 bases and 2 bases, there was a span of 14 bases. This CDR3 is built from 15 residues. The CDR3 region is CASSELRGPTDTQYF. The CDR3 DNA reads TGCGCCAGCAGCGAACTTCGGGGCCCCACAGATACGCAGTATTTT. Supplemented by reference TRBV5-1 and TRBJ2-3, the full variable domain reads KAGVTQTPRYLIKTRGQQVTLSCSPISGHRSVSWYQQTPGQGLQFLFEYFSETQRNKGNFPGRFSGRQFSNSRSEMNVSTLELGDSALYLCASSELRGPTDTQYFGPGTRLTVL.

This clonotype was observed a few times. The chain links TRBV9 to TRBJ2-3; TRBD1 aligns across 7 bases. The germline gives CDR1 SGDLS, CDR2 YYNGEE. With V trimmed by 3 bases and J by 6 bases, 13 bases remained unmatched. The CDR3 totals 16 residues. CDR3: CASSGRQGMPSDTQYF. The CDR3 bases are TGTGCCAGCAGCGGCCGACAGGGAATGCCTTCCGATACGCAGTATTTT.

V and J are TRBV28 and TRBJ2-7; the D gene could be TRBD1 or TRBD2 (6 bases each). Per germline, CDR1 MDHEN and CDR2 SYDVKM. V was clipped by 7 bases and J by 0 bases, with 19 bases between them. The CDR3 covers 16 residues. Written as DNA, the CDR3 is TGTGCCAGCACATTTGGAGGGGGTTGGAGCTCCTACGAGCAGTACTTC. Translated, it gives CASTFGGGWSSYEQYF.

V is TRBV11-2 and J is TRBJ2-3; 10 bases align to TRBD2. Germline V CDR1 and CDR2: SGHAT, FQNNGV. This CDR3 region has 15 residues. Germline trimming cut 3 bases from V and 7 bases from J; bases unmatched to any gene: 7. The CDR3 sequence is CASSLQRGGGHTQYF. The CDR3 region has the DNA TGTGCCAGCAGCTTGCAGCGGGGGGGCGGACATACGCAGTATTTT. Combining the CDR3 with reference TRBV11-2 and TRBJ2-3 gives the whole variable domain EAGVAQSPRYKIIEKRQSVAFWCNPISGHATLYWYQQILGQGPKLLIQFQNNGVVDDSQLPKDRFSAERLKGVDSTLKIQPAKLEDSAVYLCASSLQRGGGHTQYFGPGTRLTVL.

This clonotype has more than one count but fewer than ten. This chain joins TRBV7-2 and TRBJ2-1; the D gene is possibly TRBD2 (6 bases). This CDR3 has 14 amino acids. In germline, CDR1 is SGHTA, CDR2 FQGNSA. V was clipped by 1 base and J by 2 bases, with 6 bases between them. The CDR3, as DNA: TGTGCCAGCAGCTTAGGACTAGCCTACAATGAGCAGTTCTTC. This encodes CASSLGLAYNEQFF.

V is TRBV6-5 and J is TRBJ2-6; 8 nucleotides line up with TRBD1. This CDR3 spans 15 amino acids. Germline trimming cut 8 bases from V and 1 base from J; bases unmatched to any gene: 4. Germline V gene lookup returns CDR1 MNHEY and CDR2 SVGAGI. CDR3 sequence (DNA): TGTGCCAGCTGGGGACAGGAGTCTGGGGCCAACGTCCTGACTTTC. Its protein product is CASWGQESGANVLTF.

The rearrangement links TRBV4-3 to TRBJ1-4; tentatively, D is TRBD1 (5 bases). With 1 base removed from V and 4 bases from J, the gap between germline ends came to 13 bases. The CDR3 spans 16 residues. Per germline, CDR1 LGHNA and CDR2 YSLEER. CDR3 sequence: CASSQGKGWDNEKLFF. The CDR3 DNA reads as TGCGCCAGCAGCCAAGGGAAGGGGTGGGATAATGAAAAACTGTTTTTT.

Written as DNA, the CDR3 is TGTGCCTGGAGGCTTACAGGGATGAGAGCTTTCTTT. It translates to CAWRLTGMRAFF. The chain joins TRBV30 to TRBJ1-1, with a possible D match to TRBD1 (6 bases). The CDR3 extends over 12 amino acids. Between the trimmed V and J ends, which lost 3 bases and 10 bases, there was a span of 15 bases. In germline, CDR1 is GTSNPN, CDR2 SVGIG (reference sequence).

This chain links TRBV6-2 or TRBV6-3 with TRBJ1-2; D not certain. CDR1 is MNHEY and CDR2 is SVGEGT in the germline V gene. V gave up 0 bases and J gave up 8 bases, with 10 bases separating them. This CDR3 contains 13 residues. The CDR3 DNA sequence: TGTGCCAGCAGTTACTCAGTTACGGGCGGCTACACCTTC. It is translated as CASSYSVTGGYTF.

Note on this clonotype: A clone one base away is much larger, so this may be a read error. The chain couples TRBV5-1 to TRBJ2-3, with D unclear. V was cut by 4 bases and J by 4 bases, with 10 bases left in between. The CDR3 has 13 amino acids. Looked up from germline, CDR1 is SGHRS and CDR2 is YFSETQ. CDR3 nucleotide sequence: TGCGCCAGCAGCGTGTCGGGTGCAGATACGCAGTATTTT. Its translation: CASSVSGADTQYF.

V gene TRBV12-3 or TRBV12-4 combines with J gene TRBJ1-5; TRBD1 aligns across 12 bases. Losses at the gene ends were 5 bases for V and 3 bases for J; bases not matched to a gene: 5. The CDR3 length is 16 residues. The CDR3 loop is CASSPGQGALNQPQHF. The CDR3 DNA follows: TGTGCCAGCAGTCCGGGACAGGGGGCCCTCAATCAGCCCCAGCATTTT.

This clonotype was counted at least ten times. Being one base from a much bigger clone, this may be a read error. J is TRBJ2-5 and V is TRBV7-8, with a weak D call TRBD1 (6 bases). The germline gives CDR1 SGHVS, CDR2 FQNEAQ. Trimming shortened V by 5 bases and J by 2 bases, and 12 bases separated the two germline ends. The length of the CDR3 is 14 residues. CDR3 DNA sequence: TGTGCCAGCAGCGTAGGGGGTTCACAAGAGACCCAGTACTTC. It codes for CASSVGGSQETQYF.

This clonotype was seen a few times. The chain has TRBV7-9 and TRBJ2-5; D might be TRBD1 (7 bases). Germline CDR1 reads SEHNR; CDR2 reads FQNEAQ (reference sequence). This CDR3 has 16 residues. The ends were cut back, 5 bases at V and 0 bases at J, with 16 bases in the middle. CDR3: CASSRRETGNQETQYF. The CDR3 nucleotides are TGTGCCAGCAGCCGCCGGGAGACAGGGAACCAAGAGACCCAGTACTTC.

CDR3 loop: CASSHWFGRDTGELFF. The CDR3 coding sequence is TGTGCCAGCAGCCATTGGTTTGGACGGGACACCGGGGAGCTGTTTTTT. This chain links TRBV7-2 with TRBJ2-2; D uncertain. Trimming shortened V by 5 bases and J by 3 bases, and 16 bases separated the two germline ends. The length of the CDR3 is 16 residues. Germline CDR1 is SGHTA and CDR2 is FQGNSA.

About this clonotype: A much larger clone sits a single nucleotide away, making a read error possible. The rearrangement uses TRBV6-2 or TRBV6-3 and TRBJ2-5; D perhaps matches TRBD2 (5 bases). Germline loops: CDR1 MNHEY, CDR2 SVGEGT. Deletions cut 7 bases from V and 5 bases from J, with 17 bases between. The length of the CDR3 is 14 residues. The CDR3 DNA reads TGTGCCAGCAATGAAAACGGAAGGGAGGAGACCCAGTACTTC. Its translation: CASNENGREETQYF.

V and J are TRBV29-1 and TRBJ2-1; the D gene is possibly TRBD1 (6 bases). The J call may be wrong; the DNA end is better matched by TRBJ2-7. The germline V gene encodes CDR1 SQVTM and CDR2 ANQGSEA. This CDR3 is 14 amino acids long. The CDR3 is CSVETGSWAPEQYF. CDR3 sequence (DNA): TGCAGCGTTGAGACAGGATCTTGGGCCCCTGAGCAGTACTTC.

This clonotype was found a few times. This rearrangement joins TRBV28 to TRBJ2-1; 8 bases agree with TRBD2. The J segment lost 4 bases and the V segment lost 4 bases, leaving 6 bases of the junction unmatched. The CDR3 sequence is 15 residues long. Looked up from germline, CDR1 is MDHEN and CDR2 is SYDVKM. CDR3: CASSSSGGGYNEQFF. The CDR3 bases are TGTGCCAGCAGTTCGTCTGGCGGGGGGTACAATGAGCAGTTCTTC.

This clonotype has only a few counts. The V and J genes are TRBV7-2 and TRBJ1-5, with unresolved D. The length of the CDR3 is 15 residues. Trimming left V 3 bases short and J 2 bases short, with 11 bases between. Germline V lookup: CDR1 SGHTA, CDR2 FQGNSA. CDR3 in DNA: TGTGCCAGCAGCTTGGCGGGCTTCGGCAATCAGCCCCAGCATTTT. This codes for CASSLAGFGNQPQHF.

This clonotype appeared a few times. The V call is TRBV6-2 or TRBV6-3, the J call TRBJ2-7; D uncertain. There are 12 residues in the CDR3. Deletions cut 7 bases from V and 4 bases from J, with 11 bases between. Germline values: CDR1 MNHEY, CDR2 SVGEGT. CDR3 protein: CASTIMGYEQYF. The CDR3 nucleotides read TGTGCCAGCACCATAATGGGGTACGAGCAGTACTTC.

This clonotype has just a few counts. The genes are TRBV20-1 and TRBJ2-4; no reliable D call. The V gene lost 6 bases and the J gene lost 3 bases, with 12 bases spanning the gap. The CDR3 contains 13 residues. Germline assignment: CDR1 DFQATT and CDR2 SNEGSKA (reference sequence). The CDR3 coding sequence is TGCAGTGCCCGGACCTCAAACAAAAACATTCAGTACTTC. Its protein is CSARTSNKNIQYF.

In its sample, this clonotype was seen a few times. V is TRBV11-2 and J is TRBJ2-1; D gene uncertain. Germline V CDR1 and CDR2: SGHAT, FQNNGV. Between the trimmed V and J ends, which lost 5 bases and 8 bases, there was a span of 16 bases. The length of the CDR3 is 14 residues. CDR3 loop: CASSQDVESYEQFF. The CDR3 bases are TGTGCCAGCAGCCAAGACGTGGAATCCTATGAGCAGTTCTTC.

The rearrangement links TRBV6-6 to TRBJ2-5, with TRBD2 matching over 7 bases. This CDR3 is built from 15 residues. Per the germline V gene, CDR1 is MNHNY and CDR2 is SVGAGI (reference sequence). Trimming cost V 8 bases and J 0 bases; bases outside gene matches: 9. The CDR3 protein is CASGLTGTNQETQYF. CDR3 sequence (DNA): TGTGCCAGCGGTCTAACCGGGACTAACCAAGAGACCCAGTACTTC.